These T cell receptor beta chains were read from a single sample in a study of T cell repertoires in cytomegalovirus infection. In TCRdb, the reads were re-called with MiXCR into one record per CDR3 protein. The table records approximately 130,000 distinct CDR3 sequences, approximately 24% of them present only once. The antigens these receptors bind are not known. The sample consisted of PBMCs, sequenced either directly or after in vitro stimulation (not recorded which). The receptors shown here come from a human donor in good health (CMV status not recorded). Some clones in this sample may be carry-over from other donors' samples. CDR3s include the opening cysteine and the closing phenylalanine or tryptophan. The D gene is left open where the match is weak. Clone size is given for some rows only: seen once, a few or many times, or a class if the clone is expanded.

clone_size	v_call	d_call	j_call	cdr3_aa
.	TRBV29-1	.	TRBJ1-1	CSVWAAVNTEAFF
few	TRBV24-1	.	TRBJ2-3	CATSDLQRPGTDTQYF
few	TRBV12-3/TRBV12-4	.	TRBJ2-3	CASSLNGVPGDTQYF
few	TRBV5-6	.	TRBJ2-5	CASSQLRAGGLTQYF
many	TRBV6-1	.	TRBJ1-1	CASTLPSGNTEAFF
many	TRBV7-2	.	TRBJ2-3	CASSRSPDSTDTQYF
few	TRBV28	.	TRBJ2-7	CASSFGYYEQYF
.	TRBV6-6	.	TRBJ1-5	CASSYLARVWSNQPQHF
few	TRBV3-1	.	TRBJ1-1	CASSQGWGVDTEAFF
.	TRBV28	TRBD1	TRBJ1-1	CASSRPGTGITEAFF
many	TRBV11-2	.	TRBJ2-1	CASSKRLEGSTNEQFF
once	TRBV28	TRBD1	TRBJ2-5	CASRRAGGGETQYF
many	TRBV4-2	.	TRBJ1-3	CASSQEAGISGNTIYF
.	TRBV27	.	TRBJ2-1	CASSPWEQHYNEQFF
.	TRBV5-4	.	TRBJ1-5	CASSLERGPQHF
.	TRBV29-1	.	TRBJ2-4	CSVAADKAKNIQYF
.	TRBV19	.	TRBJ2-1	CASSMGDGAYNEQFF
few	TRBV15	TRBD2	TRBJ2-3	CATSTNLLAGGTDTQYF
few	TRBV4-1	TRBD1	TRBJ1-5	CASSLQAGTGANQPQHF
.	TRBV7-2	TRBD1	TRBJ2-3	CASSSLPGTGLGPDTQYF
.	TRBV28	TRBD2	TRBJ2-1	CASSPYPGLAGGINEQFF
.	TRBV5-1	.	TRBJ2-1	CASSSLDSGGFEQFF
few	TRBV7-2	.	TRBJ2-3	CASSLEGPPGLQQYF
few	TRBV7-8	TRBD1	TRBJ1-2	CASSGTGLRGYTF
few	TRBV18	.	TRBJ2-1	CASSPTRGANEQFF
many	TRBV27	.	TRBJ1-2	CASSLKGRGYGYTF
.	TRBV5-4	.	TRBJ2-5	CASSLRGSQETQYF
few	TRBV7-9	.	TRBJ1-4	CASSLARGNNEKLFF
once	TRBV27	TRBD1	TRBJ1-4	CASSHRQGAEKLFF
many	TRBV27	TRBD2	TRBJ2-1	CASSPGLAGRNNEQFF
few	TRBV19	.	TRBJ1-1	CASGDTEAFF
.	TRBV7-2	.	TRBJ2-1	CASSVSKRGQFF
.	TRBV6-1	.	TRBJ1-1	CASSRRSNTEAFF
many	TRBV6-1	.	TRBJ2-7	CASRDGKGQYF
.	TRBV10-3	.	TRBJ1-1	CAISSVGLSNTEAFF
.	TRBV12-3/TRBV12-4	.	TRBJ2-2	CASSLGTAGELFF
.	TRBV28	TRBD1	TRBJ2-7	CASSPGTVSYEQYF
many	TRBV12-3/TRBV12-4	TRBD2	TRBJ2-7	CASSLTGGITVEQYF
.	TRBV7-8	.	TRBJ2-3	CASRAPWIRMRGNTDTQYF
.	TRBV12-3/TRBV12-4	.	TRBJ1-1	CASSMQGSEAFF
.	TRBV5-4	.	TRBJ2-1	CASSLGAPSSYNEQFF
.	TRBV13	.	TRBJ1-1	CASSFTSGTVDTMNTEAFF
.	TRBV9	TRBD2	TRBJ2-5	CASSASGTSGETQYF
.	TRBV28	.	TRBJ2-2	CASSRTRELFF
medium-sized	TRBV7-6	TRBD2	TRBJ2-7	CASSPNAGRLRYSYEQYF